The clone carrying this T cell receptor (beta chain) was counted at least ten times. Unmatched junction bases numbered 13, after V lost 2 bases and J lost 4 bases. The CDR3 is 19 residues long. Germline CDR1 and CDR2: SGHTA and FQGNSA. The sample comes from a study of blood T cells in healthy people across ages. With a J-beta primer mix and a sample-barcoded 5' primer, a second PCR ran 7 to 11 cycles. TCRdb called the 5' RACE reads again in MiXCR, with one record for every CDR3 protein. This sample has roughly 1.6 million distinct CDR3 sequences, with about 31% found just once. The sequence came from a woman in her twenties or thirties in good health. Material: blood. The V gene is TRBV7-2, the J gene TRBJ2-3, with TRBD2 matching over 12 bases. For the CDR3, the DNA is TGTGCCAGCAGCTTAATTGCGCCGTGGACTAGCGGGGTCCCAGATACGCAGTATTTT. It specifies CASSLIAPWTSGVPDTQYF.